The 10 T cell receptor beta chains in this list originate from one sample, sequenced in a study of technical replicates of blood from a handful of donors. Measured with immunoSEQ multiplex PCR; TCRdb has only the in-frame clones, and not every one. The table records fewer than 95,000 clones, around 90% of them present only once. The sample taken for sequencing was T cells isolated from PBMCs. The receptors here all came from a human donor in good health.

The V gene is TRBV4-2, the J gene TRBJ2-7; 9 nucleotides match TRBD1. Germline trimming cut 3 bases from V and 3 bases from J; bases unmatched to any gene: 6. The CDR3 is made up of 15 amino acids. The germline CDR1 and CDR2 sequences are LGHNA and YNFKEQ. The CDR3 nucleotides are TGTGCCAGCAGCCAGCACCCGGGACAGGGCTACGAGCAGTACTTC. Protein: CASSQHPGQGYEQYF.

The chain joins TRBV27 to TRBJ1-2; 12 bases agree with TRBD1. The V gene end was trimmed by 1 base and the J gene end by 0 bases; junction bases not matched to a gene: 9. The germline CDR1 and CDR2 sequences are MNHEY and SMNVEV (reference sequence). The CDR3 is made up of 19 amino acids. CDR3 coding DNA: TGTGCCAGCAGTTTATTAGCTGGGACAGGGGGCCAAGCTAACTATGGCTACACCTTC. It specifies CASSLLAGTGGQANYGYTF.

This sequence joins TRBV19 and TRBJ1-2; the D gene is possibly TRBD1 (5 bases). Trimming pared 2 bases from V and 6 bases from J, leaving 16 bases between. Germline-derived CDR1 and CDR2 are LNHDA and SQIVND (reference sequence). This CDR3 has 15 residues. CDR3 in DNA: TGTGCCAGTAGTATAAAGGTTCGGGGGGAGGATGGCTACACCTTC. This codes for CASSIKVRGEDGYTF.

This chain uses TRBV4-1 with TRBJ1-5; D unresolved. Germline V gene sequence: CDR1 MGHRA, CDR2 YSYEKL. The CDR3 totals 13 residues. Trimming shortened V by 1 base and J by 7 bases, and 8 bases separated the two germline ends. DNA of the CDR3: TGCGCCAGCAGCCAAGGTCGAGGGCAGCCCCAGCATTTT. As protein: CASSQGRGQPQHF.

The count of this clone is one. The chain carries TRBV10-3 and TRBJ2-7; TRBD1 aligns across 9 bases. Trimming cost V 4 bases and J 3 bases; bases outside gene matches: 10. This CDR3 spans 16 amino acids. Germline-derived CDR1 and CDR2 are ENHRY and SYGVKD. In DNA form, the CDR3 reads TGTGCCATCAGTGCGGGGCCGACAGGGGGTAGCTACGAGCAGTACTTC. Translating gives CAISAGPTGGSYEQYF.

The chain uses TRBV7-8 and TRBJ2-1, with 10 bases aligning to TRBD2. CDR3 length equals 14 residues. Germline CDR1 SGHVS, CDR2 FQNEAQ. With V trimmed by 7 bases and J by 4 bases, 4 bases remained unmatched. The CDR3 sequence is CASKAGGRYNEQFF. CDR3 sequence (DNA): TGTGCCAGCAAAGCGGGGGGGAGGTACAATGAGCAGTTCTTC. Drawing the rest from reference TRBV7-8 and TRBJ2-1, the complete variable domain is GAGVSQSPRYKVAKRGQDVALRCDPISGHVSLFWYQQALGQGPEFLTYFQNEAQLDKSGLPSDRFFAERPEGSVSTLKIQRTQQEDSAVYLCASKAGGRYNEQFFGPGTRLTVL.

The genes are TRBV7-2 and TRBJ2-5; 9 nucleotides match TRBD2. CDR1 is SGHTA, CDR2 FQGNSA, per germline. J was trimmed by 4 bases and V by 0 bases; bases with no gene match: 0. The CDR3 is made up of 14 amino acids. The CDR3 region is CASSLASGRETQYF. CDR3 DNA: TGTGCCAGCAGCTTAGCTAGCGGGAGAGAGACCCAGTACTTC.

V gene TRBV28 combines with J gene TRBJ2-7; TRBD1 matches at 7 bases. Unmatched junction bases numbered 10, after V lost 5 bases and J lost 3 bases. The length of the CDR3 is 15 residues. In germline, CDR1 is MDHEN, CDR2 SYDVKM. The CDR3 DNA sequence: TGTGCCAGCAGTGAACTCCGGGACAGAAACTACGAGCAGTACTTC. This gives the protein CASSELRDRNYEQYF.

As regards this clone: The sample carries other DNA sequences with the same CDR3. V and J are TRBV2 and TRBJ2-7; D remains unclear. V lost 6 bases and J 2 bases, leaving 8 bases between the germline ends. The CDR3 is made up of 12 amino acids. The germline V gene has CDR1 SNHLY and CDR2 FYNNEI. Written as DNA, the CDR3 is TGTGCCAGCAGCACAGATACCTACGAGCAGTACTTC. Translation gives CASSTDTYEQYF.

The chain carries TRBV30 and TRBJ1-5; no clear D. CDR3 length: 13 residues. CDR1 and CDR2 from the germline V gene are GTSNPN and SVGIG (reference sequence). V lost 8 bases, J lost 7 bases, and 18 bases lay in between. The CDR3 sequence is CALAKAGGQPQHF. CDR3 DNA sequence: TGTGCCCTGGCCAAGGCCGGCGGCCAGCCCCAGCATTTT.